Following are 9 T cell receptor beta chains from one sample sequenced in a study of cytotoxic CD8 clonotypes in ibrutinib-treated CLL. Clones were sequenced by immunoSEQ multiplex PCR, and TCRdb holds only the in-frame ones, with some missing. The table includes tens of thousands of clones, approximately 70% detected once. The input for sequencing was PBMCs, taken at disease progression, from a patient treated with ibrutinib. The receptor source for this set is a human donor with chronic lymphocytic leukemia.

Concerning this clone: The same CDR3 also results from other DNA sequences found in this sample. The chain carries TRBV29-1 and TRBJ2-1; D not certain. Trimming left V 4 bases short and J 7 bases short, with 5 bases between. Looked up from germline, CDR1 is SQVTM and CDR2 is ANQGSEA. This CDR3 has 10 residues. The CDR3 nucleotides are TGCAGCGTTGGGGGTAATGAGCAGTTCTTC. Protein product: CSVGGNEQFF.

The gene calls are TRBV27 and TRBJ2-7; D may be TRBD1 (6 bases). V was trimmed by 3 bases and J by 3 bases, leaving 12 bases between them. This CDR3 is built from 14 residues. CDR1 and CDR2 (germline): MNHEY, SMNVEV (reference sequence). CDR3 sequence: CASSLRGKSYEQYF. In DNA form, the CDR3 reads TGTGCCAGCAGTTTGAGGGGGAAGAGCTACGAGCAGTACTTC.

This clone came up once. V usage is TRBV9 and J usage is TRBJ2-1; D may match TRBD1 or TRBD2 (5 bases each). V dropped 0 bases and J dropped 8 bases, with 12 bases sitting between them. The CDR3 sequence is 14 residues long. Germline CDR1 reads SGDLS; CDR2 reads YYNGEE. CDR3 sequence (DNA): TGTGCCAGCAGCGTAGAGGGTCAGGGAGATGAGCAGTTCTTC. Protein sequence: CASSVEGQGDEQFF.

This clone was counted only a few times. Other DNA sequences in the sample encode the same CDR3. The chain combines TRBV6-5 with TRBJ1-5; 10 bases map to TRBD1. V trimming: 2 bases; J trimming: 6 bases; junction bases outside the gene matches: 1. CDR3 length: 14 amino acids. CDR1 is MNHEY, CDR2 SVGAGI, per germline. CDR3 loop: CASSYGQGVQPQHF. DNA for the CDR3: TGTGCCAGCAGTTACGGACAGGGGGTTCAGCCCCAGCATTTT.

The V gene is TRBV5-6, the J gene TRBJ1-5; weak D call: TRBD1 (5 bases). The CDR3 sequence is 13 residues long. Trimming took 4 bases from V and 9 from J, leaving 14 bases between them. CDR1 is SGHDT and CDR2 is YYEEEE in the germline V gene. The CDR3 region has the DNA TGTGCCAGCAGCCGGGACCAGAGATCGCCCCAGCATTTT. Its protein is CASSRDQRSPQHF.

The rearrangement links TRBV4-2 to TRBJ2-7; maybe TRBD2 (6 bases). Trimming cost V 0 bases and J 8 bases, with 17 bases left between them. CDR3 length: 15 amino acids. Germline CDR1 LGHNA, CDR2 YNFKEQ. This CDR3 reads CASSQDWDSKRKQYF. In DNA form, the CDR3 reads TGTGCCAGCAGCCAAGATTGGGACTCCAAGAGGAAGCAGTACTTC.

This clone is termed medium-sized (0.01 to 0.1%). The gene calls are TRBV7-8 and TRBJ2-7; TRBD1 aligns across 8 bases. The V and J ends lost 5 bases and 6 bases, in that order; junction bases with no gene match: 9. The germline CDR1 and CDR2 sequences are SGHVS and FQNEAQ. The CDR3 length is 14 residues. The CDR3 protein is CASSLGQGASEQYF. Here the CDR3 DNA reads TGTGCCAGCAGCCTAGGACAGGGAGCGAGCGAGCAGTACTTC.

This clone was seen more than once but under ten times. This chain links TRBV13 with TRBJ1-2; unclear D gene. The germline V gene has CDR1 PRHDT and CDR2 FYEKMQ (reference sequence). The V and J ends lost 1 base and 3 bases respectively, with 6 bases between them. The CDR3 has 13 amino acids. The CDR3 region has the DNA TGTGCCAGCAGCTTAGTCTTGGACTATGGCTACACCTTC. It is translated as CASSLVLDYGYTF.

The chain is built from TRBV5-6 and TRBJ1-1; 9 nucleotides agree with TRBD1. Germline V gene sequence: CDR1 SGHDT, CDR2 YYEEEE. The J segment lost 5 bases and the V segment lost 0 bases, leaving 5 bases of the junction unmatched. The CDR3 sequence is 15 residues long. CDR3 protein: CASSLVVTGGTEAFF. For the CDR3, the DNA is TGTGCCAGCAGCTTGGTGGTGACAGGGGGAACTGAAGCTTTCTTT.